The clone carrying this T cell receptor beta chain was recorded only once. Antigen unknown. This sample is part of a study of cytomegalovirus exposure and HLA in healthy donors. Notes on the study in general: The study flagged approximately 180 TCR beta chains as cytomegalovirus-associated.

The germline V gene has CDR1 SQVTM and CDR2 ANQGSEA. The CDR3 has 15 amino acids. The V gene end was trimmed by 5 bases and the J gene end by 1 base; junction bases not matched to a gene: 10. Primers: 60 Vbeta forward and 13 Jbeta reverse. The repertoire was sequenced with immunoSEQ multiplex PCR; TCRdb's copy has only in-frame clones and lacks some. The sample comprises around 200,000 clones, over 80% of which are singletons, and more than 1.5% rests with the top ten. Input material: PBMCs. The receptor was isolated from a man in his fifties in good health and CMV-seronegative. The chain is built from TRBV29-1 and TRBJ1-1, with 7 nucleotides matching TRBD1. The CDR3 DNA is TGCAGCGTTCGAAGGATGGGACAGTCGAACACTGAAGCTTTCTTT. It yields the protein CSVRRMGQSNTEAFF.